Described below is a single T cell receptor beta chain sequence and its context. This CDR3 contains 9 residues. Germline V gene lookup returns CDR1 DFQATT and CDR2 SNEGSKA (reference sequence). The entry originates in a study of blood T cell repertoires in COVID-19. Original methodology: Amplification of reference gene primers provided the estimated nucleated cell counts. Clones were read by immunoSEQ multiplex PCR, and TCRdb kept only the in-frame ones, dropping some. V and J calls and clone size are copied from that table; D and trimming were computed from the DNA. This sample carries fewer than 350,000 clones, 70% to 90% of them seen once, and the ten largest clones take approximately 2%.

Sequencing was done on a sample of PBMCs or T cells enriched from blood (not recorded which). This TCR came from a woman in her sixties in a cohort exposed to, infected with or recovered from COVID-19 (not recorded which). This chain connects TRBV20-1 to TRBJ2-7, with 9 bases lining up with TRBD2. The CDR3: CSCGGGQYF. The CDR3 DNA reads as TGCTCCTGCGGGGGGGGGCAGTACTTC.